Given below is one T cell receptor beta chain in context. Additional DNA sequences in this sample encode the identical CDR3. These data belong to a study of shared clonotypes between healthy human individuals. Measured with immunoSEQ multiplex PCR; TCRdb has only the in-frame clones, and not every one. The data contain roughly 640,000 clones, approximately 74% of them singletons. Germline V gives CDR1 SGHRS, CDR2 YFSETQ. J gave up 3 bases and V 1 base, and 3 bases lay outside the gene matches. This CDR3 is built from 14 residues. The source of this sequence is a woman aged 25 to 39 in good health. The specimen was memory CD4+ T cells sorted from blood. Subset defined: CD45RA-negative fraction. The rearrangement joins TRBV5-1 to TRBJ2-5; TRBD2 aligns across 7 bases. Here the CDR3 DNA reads TGCGCCAGCAGCTTGTCAACTAGCGAAGAGACCCAGTACTTC. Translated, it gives CASSLSTSEETQYF. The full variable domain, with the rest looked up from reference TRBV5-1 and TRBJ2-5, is KAGVTQTPRYLIKTRGQQVTLSCSPISGHRSVSWYQQTPGQGLQFLFEYFSETQRNKGNFPGRFSGRQFSNSRSEMNVSTLELGDSALYLCASSLSTSEETQYFGPGTRLLVL.